The clone carrying this T cell receptor beta chain occurred once. Its antigen is currently unknown. The source of the sample is a study of T cells after posttransplantation cyclophosphamide. V lost 7 bases to trimming and J lost 6 bases, with 14 bases between them. The CDR3 is made up of 13 amino acids. CDR1 is SGHNT and CDR2 is YYREEE in the germline V gene (reference sequence). Libraries were prepared by immunoSEQ multiplex PCR; TCRdb keeps only in-frame clonotypes and omits some of them. The sample yields 66,000 or so clones, about 93% seen once. Study-wide results and limits: Later blood repertoires were often dominated by clones from the donor CD8+ memory compartment. TRB clonality was highly associated with recipient CMV seropositivity and reactivation. Tissue-infiltrating T cells from skin or gut overlapped little with blood T cells.

The sample taken for sequencing was PBMCs. This receptor was identified in a young woman in good health and a related stem cell transplant donor. V usage is TRBV5-4 and J usage is TRBJ2-1; possibly TRBD2 for D (6 bases). Written as DNA, the CDR3 is TGTGCCAGCCGCATAATCGGGGGCAATGAGCAGTTCTTC. Protein: CASRIIGGNEQFF.